This T cell receptor beta chain was captured by sequencing in a study of blood T cell repertoires in COVID-19. Looking at the study overall: T cells, B-cell-depleted T cells, or PBMCs supplied cDNA or gDNA.

CDR1 is SGHTA and CDR2 is FQGNSA in the germline V gene. The V and J ends lost 1 base and 1 base, in that order; junction bases with no gene match: 3. The CDR3 totals 15 residues. In the original processing: Estimates of nucleated cell counts were drawn from the amplification of reference gene primers. Produced via immunoSEQ multiplex PCR; TCRdb's table is partial and in-frame only. V and J calls and clone size are as listed in that table; D and trimming were resolved from the DNA. Of over 90,000 clones in the sample, just under 85% were seen once. The source material was peripheral blood. This sequence was found in a man in his forties with active or convalescent COVID-19. The chain carries TRBV7-2 and TRBJ1-1, with 7 bases aligning to TRBD1. The CDR3 nucleotides read TGTGCCAGCAGCTTAGTTACAGGGGAGAACACTGAAGCTTTCTTT. Residues: CASSLVTGENTEAFF.